A selection of T cell receptor beta chains follows, all from one sample in a study of OX40 agonist ivuxolimab in advanced cancers. Assay used: immunoSEQ multiplex PCR; TCRdb lists only in-frame clones, some missing. Of tens of thousands of clones listed, roughly 88% are singletons. Sequences were derived from CD4+ or CD8+ T cells sorted from blood, sampled in a trial of the OX40 agonist ivuxolimab. The receptors originated from an adult with an advanced solid tumor such as melanoma, head and neck, liver or kidney cancer. The CDR3 runs from the conserved cysteine through the conserved F or W. D genes are given only for firm matches. Only some rows state a clone size, as once, few, many or a class for expanded clones.

size	V	D	J	DNA	CDR3
-	TRBV9	-	TRBJ2-2	TGTGCCAGCAGCGGTACAGCTGCGAACACCGGGGAGCTGTTTTTT	CASSGTAANTGELFF
-	TRBV7-2	-	TRBJ2-7	TGTGCCAGCAGCTCCCGGGAGTCCTACGAGCAGTACTTC	CASSSRESYEQYF
-	TRBV10-2	-	TRBJ2-2	TGCGCCAGCAGTGAACCCAGACCACCGAACACCGGGGAGCTGTTTTTT	CASSEPRPPNTGELFF
-	TRBV6-6	TRBD1	TRBJ1-6	TGTGCCAGCACAGACAGGGGCGGTTCACCCCTCCACTTT	CASTDRGGSPLHF
few	TRBV6-1	-	TRBJ1-5	TGTGCCACCAGTGGGACGATGGTTCAGCCCCAGCATTTT	CATSGTMVQPQHF
-	TRBV4-3	-	TRBJ2-1	TGCGCCAGCAGCCAAGATCCCGCATACAATGAGCAGTTCTTC	CASSQDPAYNEQFF
-	TRBV19	TRBD1	TRBJ2-7	TGTGCCAGTAGTGGGGACAGGGTCTCCGAGCAGTACTTC	CASSGDRVSEQYF
-	TRBV4-3	-	TRBJ1-5	TGCGCCAGCAGCCAAGATCCCCCCAGGGGCCCTAGCAATCAGCCCCAGCATTTT	CASSQDPPRGPSNQPQHF
-	TRBV7-9	-	TRBJ2-5	TGTGCCAGCAGCCCCCGGGATCCCCTTTTGGCCCAGTACTTC	CASSPRDPLLAQYF
-	TRBV19	-	TRBJ2-5	TGTGCCAGTAGTAGAACCAAGGACGGGGGTCAAGAGACCCAGTACTTC	CASSRTKDGGQETQYF
-	TRBV5-8	-	TRBJ2-6	TGTGCCAGCAGCAGACTGGCTGGGGCCAACGTCCTGACTTTC	CASSRLAGANVLTF
-	TRBV6-1	TRBD1	TRBJ1-2	TGTGCCAGCACTACCGGGGACAGTTCTAACTATGGCTACACCTTC	CASTTGDSSNYGYTF
-	TRBV19	-	TRBJ2-7	TGTGCCAGTAGTATCCACGCGGGGCCCGGTGGGGAGCAGTACTTC	CASSIHAGPGGEQYF
-	TRBV27	TRBD1	TRBJ1-5	TGTGCCAGCAGTTTAGGGACAGGGGGTAGTCAGCCCCAGCATTTT	CASSLGTGGSQPQHF
-	TRBV10-3	TRBD2	TRBJ2-7	TGTGCCATCAGTGAGGAGTCGCCACAGACTAGCGGTGAGCAGTACTTC	CAISEESPQTSGEQYF
once	TRBV5-1	TRBD2	TRBJ2-7	TGCGCCAGCAGCGCCAATCTTCCGGGGACTAGTATCTACGAGCAGTACTTC	CASSANLPGTSIYEQYF
medium-sized	TRBV30	-	TRBJ2-7	TGTGCCTGGAGTGTACCGGGACTTTTCGAGCAGTACTTC	CAWSVPGLFEQYF
-	TRBV18	-	TRBJ2-3	TGTGCCAGCTCACCACCAACGGGGGGCGGGACAGATACGCAGTATTTT	CASSPPTGGGTDTQYF
-	TRBV5-1	TRBD2	TRBJ2-7	TGCGCCAGCAGCAAAGTTTCCGGGACTAGCGGGGGATACGAGCAGTACTTC	CASSKVSGTSGGYEQYF
few	TRBV9	-	TRBJ1-5	TGTGCCAGCAGCGTGGAACCAGACAATCAGCCCCAGCATTTT	CASSVEPDNQPQHF
-	TRBV9	-	TRBJ1-2	TGTGCCAGCAGCTCCCAAGCGGGTGGCTACACCTTC	CASSSQAGGYTF
-	TRBV6-6	-	TRBJ1-3	TGTGCCAGCAGTCTCTCCGGAGACACCATATATTTT	CASSLSGDTIYF
-	TRBV5-1	-	TRBJ2-7	TGCGCCAGCGGAGAGGGCAGAGATCACTACGAGCAGTACTTC	CASGEGRDHYEQYF